This T cell receptor beta chain was retrieved from a study of identical twins (TCRdb year 2016). Broadly, across the study: TCR alpha and beta repertoires from monozygotic twins, unrelated adults of various ages and cord blood were deep-sequenced to test whether fetal clonotypes persist. To rule out contamination, the twin experiments were replicated at different times with different library preparation protocols.

The library was produced with 5' RACE. TCRdb records Illumina HiSeq 2000 as the sequencer. A universal primer binding site was added through template switching, and the final cDNA carried a unique molecular identifier so that TCR cDNA molecules could be counted accurately. First-strand cDNA for TCR alpha and beta chains was synthesized from specific primers in the conserved constant-segment region. To control for contamination, every cDNA library carried two barcodes: a SMART-Mk sample barcode plus Illumina barcodes. TruSeq adapter sequences, together with Illumina sample barcodes, were added in two successive PCR steps. The Illumina HiSeq platform was used with custom primers to sequence TCR alpha and beta cDNA libraries. On the authors' methods: MiGEC processed the raw reads to extract unique molecular identifiers, while MiXCR was used to determine the CDR3 positions. Recombination models were inferred per individual with the repgenHMM and IGoR tools using an EM algorithm. Shared clonotypes were analyzed with the tcR package in R, and sharing was normalized by the product of cloneset sizes. To study raw recombination without the effects of thymic and clonal selection, out-of-frame nonproductive sequences were analyzed. The raw public data were reprocessed by TCRdb itself: fastp quality trimming at Q25, MiXCR clonotype calling, in-frame beta chains only. A single entry per CDR3 protein holds the most common genes and DNA from its merged rows. The V and J calls follow TCRdb's processing rather than the paper's. The sample contains some 710,000 distinct CDR3 sequences, around 6% of them found a single time. The ten most abundant clones make up around 1.7% of the sample.

The CDR3 has 16 amino acids, counting the end cysteine and phenylalanine. The kept DNA is CDR3 alone, 48 bases in frame from the first base. V is pared back by 5 bases and J by 4 bases, with 18 bases lying between the germline termini. Only healthy Caucasian donors were included. Three unrelated non-twin adults were also sequenced: a male aged 18 to 30, a male aged 50 to 60 and a female aged 50 to 60. Miltenyi CD45RO+ enrichment and human naive T-cell isolation kits were used to isolate memory (CD45RO+) and naive T cells from PBMC. This clonotype was detected many times. Its antigen is currently not known. No per-base quality is available; no much larger clone lies one base away. The investigation overall reported the following: Compared with coincidental sharing between unrelated individuals, out-of-frame TCR alpha sequences shared between twins showed an excess of sequences with low generation probability. Invariant T cells such as MAIT and iNKT could partly confound zero-insertion analyses, though diverse VJ usage argued against this for most clonotypes. Recombination models systematically underestimated out-of-frame TCR alpha sharing in monozygotic twins but agreed with sharing between unrelated individuals. Fewer insertions were carried by abundant cord blood beta clonotypes, a similar but weaker trend appeared in young adult naive repertoires, and no such trend appeared in memory repertoires. Conclusions relied on cross-sectional statistical analysis, since the same donors could not be followed over many years. Excess twin sharing in beta out-of-frame sequences was weaker because fewer shared sequences lowered the signal-to-noise ratio.

The sequencing input was naive T cells sorted from blood. Taken with the paper, the label for cell subset or site translates to: cells isolated with a human naive T-cell isolation kit. The clonotype was recovered from a man aged 18 to 29 in good health. The sequence is built from TRBV12-3 or TRBV12-4 and TRBJ2-1, with the D assignment possibly TRBD1 or TRBD2, given 6 matching bases for each. The CDR3 region: CASSPLGEGGYNEQFF. The nucleotide sequence is given as TGTGCCAGCAGTCCTTTGGGAGAGGGGGGTTACAATGAGCAGTTCTTC.